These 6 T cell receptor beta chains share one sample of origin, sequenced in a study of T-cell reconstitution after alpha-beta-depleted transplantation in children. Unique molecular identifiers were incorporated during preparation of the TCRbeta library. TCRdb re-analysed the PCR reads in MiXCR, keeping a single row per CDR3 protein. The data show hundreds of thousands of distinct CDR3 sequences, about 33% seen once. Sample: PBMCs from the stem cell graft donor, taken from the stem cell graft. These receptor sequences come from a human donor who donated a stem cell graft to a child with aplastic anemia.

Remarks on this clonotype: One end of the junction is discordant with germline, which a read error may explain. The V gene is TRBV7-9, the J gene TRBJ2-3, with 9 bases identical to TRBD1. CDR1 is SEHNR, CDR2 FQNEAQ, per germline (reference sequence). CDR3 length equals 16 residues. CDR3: CASSLIGGQGTYTQYF. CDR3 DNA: TGTGCCAGCAGCTTAATCGGGGGACAGGGCACATATACGCAGTATTTT.

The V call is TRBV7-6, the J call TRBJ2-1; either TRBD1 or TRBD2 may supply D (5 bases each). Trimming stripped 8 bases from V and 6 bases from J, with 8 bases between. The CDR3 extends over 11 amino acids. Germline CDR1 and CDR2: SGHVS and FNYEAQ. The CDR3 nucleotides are TGTGCCAGCGGGGGAAGCAATGAGCAGTTCTTC. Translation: CASGGSNEQFF.

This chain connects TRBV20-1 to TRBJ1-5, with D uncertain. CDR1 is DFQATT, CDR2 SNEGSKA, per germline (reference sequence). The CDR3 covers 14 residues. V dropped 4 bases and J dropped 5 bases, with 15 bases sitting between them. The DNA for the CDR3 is TGCAGTGCTACAGAGCTCCCGTATGATCAGCCCCAGCATTTT. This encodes CSATELPYDQPQHF.

CDR3 sequence reads: CATSGSSEREQYV. The CDR3 DNA reads TGTGCCACCAGTGGTTCATCGGAGCGCGAGCAGTACGTC. The chain recombines TRBV24-1 with TRBJ2-7; D gene uncertain. Germline loops: CDR1 KGHDR, CDR2 SFDVKD. The CDR3 contains 13 residues. Trimming removed 5 bases at V and 6 bases at J, with 13 bases between.

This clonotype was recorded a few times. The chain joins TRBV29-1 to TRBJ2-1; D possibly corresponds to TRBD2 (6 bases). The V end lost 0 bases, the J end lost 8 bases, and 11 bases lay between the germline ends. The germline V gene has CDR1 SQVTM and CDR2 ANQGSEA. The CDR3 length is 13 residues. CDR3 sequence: CSVEEGGGDEQFF. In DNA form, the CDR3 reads TGCAGCGTTGAAGAGGGAGGAGGGGATGAGCAGTTCTTC.

CDR3 sequence reads: CASSPFASYNEQFF. CDR3 coding DNA: TGTGCCAGCAGCCCATTCGCGTCCTACAATGAGCAGTTCTTC. The gene calls are TRBV7-2 and TRBJ2-1; D is unclear. V was pared by 5 bases and J by 1 base, with 9 bases between. This CDR3 has 14 residues. Per the germline V gene, CDR1 is SGHTA and CDR2 is FQGNSA.